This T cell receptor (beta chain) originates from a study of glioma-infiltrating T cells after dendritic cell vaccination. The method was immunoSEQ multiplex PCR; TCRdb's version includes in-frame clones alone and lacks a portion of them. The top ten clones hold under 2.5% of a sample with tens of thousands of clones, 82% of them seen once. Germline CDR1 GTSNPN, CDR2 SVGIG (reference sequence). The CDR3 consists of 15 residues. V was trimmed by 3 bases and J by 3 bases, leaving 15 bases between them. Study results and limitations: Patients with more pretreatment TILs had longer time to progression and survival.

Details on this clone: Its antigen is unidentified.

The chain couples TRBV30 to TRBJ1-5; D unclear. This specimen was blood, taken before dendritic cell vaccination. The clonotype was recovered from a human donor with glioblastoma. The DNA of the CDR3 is TGTGCCTGGAGCCTTAGAGGCAGTAACAATCAGCCCCAGCATTTT. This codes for CAWSLRGSNNQPQHF.